Following are 17 T cell receptor beta chains from one sample sequenced in a study of T cell changes during pregnancy in multiple sclerosis. Measured with immunoSEQ multiplex PCR; TCRdb has only the in-frame clones, and not every one. The table shows roughly 61,000 clones, with roughly 94% occurring only once. Specimen: CD8+ T cells from peripheral blood mononuclear cells, collected after pregnancy. These receptors were collected from a female donor with multiple sclerosis, enrolled in a pregnancy study.

The chain uses TRBV9 and TRBJ1-1; tentative D call: TRBD1 (5 bases). CDR1 is SGDLS, CDR2 YYNGEE, per germline. The CDR3 is 15 amino acids. V was cut by 0 bases and J by 1 base, with 10 bases left in between. The CDR3 coding sequence is TGTGCCAGCAGCGTAGGCGGGGCAGCGAACACTGAAGCTTTCTTT. Protein: CASSVGGAANTEAFF.

The rearrangement links TRBV29-1 to TRBJ1-3; D uncertain. Per germline, CDR1 SQVTM and CDR2 ANQGSEA. The CDR3 runs 14 residues. V lost 3 bases and J 4 bases, leaving 13 bases between the germline ends. CDR3 amino acids: CSVDRRGPGNTIYF. CDR3 DNA: TGCAGCGTTGATCGTAGAGGTCCCGGAAACACCATATATTTT.

The chain links TRBV2 to TRBJ1-1; D not resolved. CDR1 and CDR2 from the germline V gene are SNHLY and FYNNEI. This CDR3 comprises 15 residues. Between the trimmed V and J ends, which lost 7 bases and 1 base, there was a span of 16 bases. In DNA, the CDR3 is TGTGCCAGCACGGTAGAGCCCTTTAAGAACACTGAAGCTTTCTTT. Translation: CASTVEPFKNTEAFF.

This chain joins TRBV7-9 and TRBJ2-5; tentative D call: TRBD1 (6 bases). The CDR3 length is 12 residues. CDR1 and CDR2 from the germline V gene are SEHNR and FQNEAQ (reference sequence). V was shortened by 9 bases and J by 4 bases, with 12 bases between the two germline ends. The CDR3 is CASTTGTETQYF. CDR3 bases: TGTGCCAGTACTACAGGGACAGAGACCCAGTACTTC.

The rearrangement uses TRBV5-4 and TRBJ2-1; 9 nucleotides line up with TRBD1. V gave up 6 bases and J gave up 6 bases; unmatched junction bases: 4. The CDR3 sequence is 13 residues long. The V gene's germline CDR1 is SGHNT and CDR2 YYREEE (reference sequence). The CDR3 loop is CASNPGQGNEQFF. Here the CDR3 DNA reads TGTGCCAGCAATCCGGGACAGGGCAATGAGCAGTTCTTC. Together with reference TRBV5-4 and TRBJ2-1, the CDR3 gives the full variable domain: ETGVTQSPTHLIKTRGQQVTLRCSSQSGHNTVSWYQQALGQGPQFIFQYYREEENGRGNFPPRFSGLQFPNYSSELNVNALELDDSALYLCASNPGQGNEQFFGPGTRLTVL.

The V and J genes are TRBV19 and TRBJ2-7, with D tentatively TRBD1 (5 bases). Trimming cost V 3 bases and J 2 bases, with 17 bases left between them. The CDR3 contains 16 residues. The germline CDR1 and CDR2 sequences are LNHDA and SQIVND (reference sequence). CDR3 sequence reads: CASSIASQGMTYEQYF. The CDR3 DNA reads as TGTGCCAGTAGTATTGCCTCCCAGGGTATGACCTACGAGCAGTACTTC.

The chain combines TRBV6-5 with TRBJ1-2; 9 positions agree with TRBD1. J lost 8 bases, V lost 2 bases, and 6 bases had no gene match. CDR1 and CDR2 from the germline V gene are MNHEY and SVGAGI. This CDR3 spans 14 amino acids. The CDR3 region has the DNA TGTGCCAGCAGTTACGGACAGGGGCCTAAGGGCTACACCTTC. Protein sequence: CASSYGQGPKGYTF.

The gene calls are TRBV30 and TRBJ1-5; TRBD1 might be the D (6 bases). V dropped 4 bases and J dropped 3 bases, with 16 bases sitting between them. Germline CDR1 GTSNPN, CDR2 SVGIG (reference sequence). The CDR3 consists of 15 residues. CDR3 coding DNA: TGTGCCTGGACCGCCGAGACAGGTGCCAATCAGCCCCAGCATTTT. Protein sequence: CAWTAETGANQPQHF.

The rearrangement uses TRBV27 and TRBJ2-3; weak D call: TRBD1 (6 bases). Germline V lookup: CDR1 MNHEY, CDR2 SMNVEV (reference sequence). The CDR3 is 15 residues long. V was trimmed by 4 bases and J by 2 bases, leaving 13 bases between them. The DNA of the CDR3 is TGTGCCAGCAGTTCCACAGGGACCTTCACAGATACGCAGTATTTT. It specifies CASSSTGTFTDTQYF.

The chain uses TRBV28 and TRBJ2-3; a weak D match, TRBD1 (6 bases). V lost 5 bases, J lost 5 bases, and 17 bases lay in between. This CDR3 has 15 amino acids. Germline loops: CDR1 MDHEN, CDR2 SYDVKM. The CDR3 sequence: CASSPYPTGLDTQYF. CDR3 nucleotide sequence: TGTGCCAGCAGTCCCTACCCCACAGGGCTAGATACGCAGTATTTT.

The rearrangement uses TRBV27 and TRBJ2-4; D may be TRBD1 (5 bases). V lost 2 bases and J 7 bases, leaving 12 bases between the germline ends. Germline loops: CDR1 MNHEY, CDR2 SMNVEV (reference sequence). CDR3 size: 14 residues. The CDR3 nucleotides are TGTGCCAGCAGTTTACCAGGGCTGGAGAACATTCAGTACTTC. The encoded protein is CASSLPGLENIQYF.

The chain has TRBV10-3 and TRBJ2-3; 8 bases agree with TRBD2. Germline trimming cut 6 bases from V and 3 bases from J; bases unmatched to any gene: 11. The CDR3 runs 16 residues. Germline V lookup: CDR1 ENHRY, CDR2 SYGVKD. CDR3 coding DNA: TGTGCCATCAGCCTTCCTTTAGAGCGGGAGACAGATACGCAGTATTTT. Amino acids: CAISLPLERETDTQYF.

This sequence joins TRBV6-1 and TRBJ2-7; TRBD2 agrees at 13 bases. Losses at the gene ends were 6 bases for V and 1 base for J; bases not matched to a gene: 3. CDR1 is MNHNS and CDR2 is SASEGT in the germline V gene. The CDR3 sequence is 15 residues long. CDR3 residues: CASRLGLAGSYEQYF. The CDR3 DNA sequence: TGTGCCAGCAGACTGGGACTAGCGGGATCCTACGAGCAGTACTTC.

This rearrangement joins TRBV4-1 to TRBJ1-2, with 8 bases aligning to TRBD1. CDR3 length equals 16 residues. Germline V gene data show CDR1 as MGHRA and CDR2 as YSYEKL. J was trimmed by 8 bases and V by 0 bases; bases with no gene match: 11. CDR3 coding DNA: TGCGCCAGCAGCCAAGACCACTTACAGGGGGAGGGGGGCTACACCTTC. It translates to CASSQDHLQGEGGYTF.

V and J are TRBV4-1 and TRBJ2-7; TRBD2 matches 10 bases. The germline V gene encodes CDR1 MGHRA and CDR2 YSYEKL. After removal of 0 bases from V and 4 bases from J, the junction contained 9 bases not matched to a gene. This CDR3 is 17 amino acids long. CDR3 sequence (DNA): TGCGCCAGCAGCCAAGAGGGGCTAGCGGGAGTAGGATACGAGCAGTACTTC. Translating it yields CASSQEGLAGVGYEQYF.

The chain has TRBV27 and TRBJ2-6, with 12 bases fitting TRBD2. V lost 3 bases and J lost 0; bases outside the gene matches: 6. The CDR3 runs to 19 residues. Germline assignment: CDR1 MNHEY and CDR2 SMNVEV (reference sequence). CDR3 amino acids: CASSFSGTSGLSGANVLTF. CDR3 DNA sequence: TGTGCCAGCAGTTTTTCCGGGACTAGCGGGCTCTCTGGGGCCAACGTCCTGACTTTC.

The chain is built from TRBV4-1 and TRBJ2-5; 14 positions match TRBD2. Trimming cost V 4 bases and J 0 bases; bases outside gene matches: 10. CDR1 MGHRA and CDR2 YSYEKL come from the germline V gene. This CDR3 is 19 amino acids long. The CDR3 protein is CASSLSGTSGSGYQETQYF. For the CDR3, the DNA is TGCGCCAGCAGCCTATCCGGGACTAGCGGGAGCGGGTACCAAGAGACCCAGTACTTC.